Each of the 6 T cell receptor beta chains below was sequenced from the same sample in a study of untreated major depressive disorder. Clones were sequenced by immunoSEQ multiplex PCR, and TCRdb holds only the in-frame ones, with some missing. The sample lists 15,000 to 25,000 clones; more than 75% were seen once. Input material: CD4+ T cells from PBMCs. These receptor sequences come from a woman aged 25 to 39 in good health.

This clone was counted a few times. This chain joins TRBV10-3 and TRBJ2-3, with D tentatively TRBD1 (6 bases). The germline V and J ends were trimmed by 4 bases and 4 bases, with 12 bases remaining between them. Germline CDR1 and CDR2: ENHRY and SYGVKD. The CDR3 is 14 residues long. In nucleotides, the CDR3 is TGTGCCATCAGTGCCCTAGGGGGTTCAGATACGCAGTATTTT. It codes for CAISALGGSDTQYF.

The V and J genes are TRBV30 and TRBJ1-5, with a possible D match to TRBD1 (5 bases). V was cut by 3 bases and J by 5 bases, with 17 bases left in between. Germline assignment: CDR1 GTSNPN and CDR2 SVGIG (reference sequence). The CDR3 is made up of 15 amino acids. CDR3 residues: CAWSPVGQHDQPQHF. The CDR3 DNA follows: TGTGCCTGGAGCCCAGTGGGGCAGCACGATCAGCCCCAGCATTTT. The entire variable domain, with the rest obtained from reference TRBV30 and TRBJ1-5, is as follows: SQTIHQWPATLVQPVGSPLSLECTVEGTSNPNLYWYRQAAGRGLQLLFYSVGIGQISSEVPQNLSASRPQDRQFILSSKKLLLSDSGFYLCAWSPVGQHDQPQHFGDGTRLSIL.

J is TRBJ1-1 and V is TRBV5-6; TRBD1 might be the D (5 bases). CDR3 length: 14 residues. The germline V gene has CDR1 SGHDT and CDR2 YYEEEE. The germline V and J ends were trimmed by 0 bases and 1 base, with 7 bases remaining between them. The DNA for the CDR3 is TGTGCCAGCAGCTTGGTGGGGCCGAACACTGAAGCTTTCTTT. It specifies CASSLVGPNTEAFF.

V usage is TRBV6-6 and J usage is TRBJ2-7; TRBD1 matches 9 bases. J lost 5 bases, V lost 3 bases, and 5 bases had no gene match. Germline-derived CDR1 and CDR2 are MNHNY and SVGAGI (reference sequence). The CDR3 is 14 residues long. CDR3 sequence: CASSYIQGAHEQYF. CDR3 sequence (DNA): TGTGCCAGCAGTTATATACAGGGGGCCCACGAGCAGTACTTC.

The chain has TRBV6-6 and TRBJ1-2; possibly TRBD1 for D (6 bases). Trimming pared 7 bases from V and 4 bases from J, leaving 16 bases between. The CDR3 covers 14 residues. Germline-derived CDR1 and CDR2 are MNHNY and SVGAGI (reference sequence). The CDR3 loop is CASTWTAGAYGYTF. CDR3 nucleotides: TGTGCCAGCACCTGGACGGCAGGGGCCTATGGCTACACCTTC.

There are a few counts of this clone. The chain uses TRBV6-1 and TRBJ1-5; D might be TRBD1 (5 bases). CDR3 length: 15 residues. V was pared by 4 bases and J by 3 bases, with 13 bases between. Germline assignment: CDR1 MNHNS and CDR2 SASEGT. The CDR3: CASSGDSNSNQPQHF. In nucleotides, the CDR3 is TGTGCCAGCAGTGGAGACAGTAACTCCAATCAGCCCCAGCATTTT.